These 23 T cell receptor beta chains were all obtained from the same sample, sequenced in a study of shared clonotypes between healthy human individuals. The table came from immunoSEQ multiplex PCR; TCRdb's copy has only in-frame clones and leaves some out. The table lists some 2,500,000 clones, just under 95% of them singletons. The specimen was naive CD4+ T cells from PBMCs. Subset of the sample: CD45RA+ positively selected. Receptors were obtained from a young man in good health. Some clones in this sample may be carry-over from other donors' samples.

The J gene is TRBJ2-6, the V gene TRBV29-1; D uncertain. This CDR3 spans 15 amino acids. Deletions cut 0 bases from V and 0 bases from J, with 6 bases between. Germline CDR1 reads SQVTM; CDR2 reads ANQGSEA. CDR3 residues: CSVEDPDSGANVLTF. The CDR3 bases are TGCAGCGTTGAAGATCCTGACTCTGGGGCCAACGTCCTGACTTTC.

The chain recombines TRBV11-2 with TRBJ1-1; D might be TRBD1 (5 bases). Trimming stripped 1 base from V and 0 bases from J, with 12 bases between. The germline gives CDR1 SGHAT, CDR2 FQNNGV. The CDR3 is made up of 16 amino acids. CDR3 sequence reads: CASSLARQGMNTEAFF. The CDR3 DNA is TGTGCCAGCAGCTTAGCCCGTCAGGGAATGAACACTGAAGCTTTCTTT.

The J gene is TRBJ1-1, the V gene TRBV7-3; tentatively, D is TRBD1 (6 bases). The ends were cut back, 5 bases at V and 1 base at J, with 11 bases in the middle. Germline-derived CDR1 and CDR2 are SGHTA and FQGTGA. The CDR3 length is 14 residues. DNA of the CDR3: TGTGCCAGCAGCCCGGGACACGCGAACACTGAAGCTTTCTTT. Translation gives CASSPGHANTEAFF.

Concerning this clone: The same CDR3 also results from other DNA sequences found in this sample. The V gene is TRBV11-2, the J gene TRBJ2-3; unclear D gene. The V gene's germline CDR1 is SGHAT and CDR2 FQNNGV. V shed 0 bases and J shed 3 bases, with 4 bases lying between them. The CDR3 loop spans 13 amino acids. The CDR3 bases are TGTGCCAGCAGCTTAGACAGGACAGATACGCAGTATTTT. Its protein product is CASSLDRTDTQYF. The full variable domain, completed using reference TRBV11-2 and TRBJ2-3, is EAGVAQSPRYKIIEKRQSVAFWCNPISGHATLYWYQQILGQGPKLLIQFQNNGVVDDSQLPKDRFSAERLKGVDSTLKIQPAKLEDSAVYLCASSLDRTDTQYFGPGTRLTVL.

This clone was seen only once. The same CDR3 arises from other DNA sequences in this sample as well. This sequence joins TRBV18 and TRBJ2-7; TRBD2 is a possible D gene (5 bases). V was clipped by 3 bases and J by 2 bases, with 8 bases between them. Germline V lookup: CDR1 KGHSH, CDR2 LQKENI. The CDR3 runs 13 residues. For the CDR3, the DNA is TGTGCCAGCTCACCGGGGAGCACCTACGAGCAGTACTTC. It specifies CASSPGSTYEQYF.

CDR3 nucleotides: TGTGCCAGCAGCTTCCGACTAGCGGGAGTTTGGGAGCAGTTCTTC. This encodes CASSFRLAGVWEQFF. The chain couples TRBV5-6 to TRBJ2-1, with 12 bases lining up with TRBD2. Germline V lookup: CDR1 SGHDT, CDR2 YYEEEE. CDR3 length: 15 amino acids. V lost 2 bases, J lost 10 bases, and 7 bases stayed unmatched.

The chain couples TRBV11-2 to TRBJ1-1; the match to TRBD1 covers 8 bases. J lost 4 bases, V lost 4 bases, and 8 bases had no gene match. Germline CDR1 SGHAT, CDR2 FQNNGV. This CDR3 comprises 15 residues. The CDR3 reads CASSSPGGGRTEAFF. In nucleotides, the CDR3 is TGTGCCAGCAGCTCCCCAGGGGGCGGGCGCACTGAAGCTTTCTTT.

This clone was observed a handful of times. The V gene is TRBV5-1, the J gene TRBJ1-1; 10 bases match TRBD1. Germline CDR1 SGHRS, CDR2 YFSETQ. J lost 5 bases, V lost 4 bases, and 8 bases had no gene match. CDR3 length: 15 residues. CDR3 loop: CASSTPTGGSTEAFF. The CDR3 region has the DNA TGCGCCAGCAGCACCCCGACAGGGGGCTCTACTGAAGCTTTCTTT.

As for this clone: The identical CDR3 is also encoded by other nucleotide sequences in the sample. DNA of the CDR3: TGTGCCAGCAGTGTAGCGGGTGAGCAGTTCTTC. Translation gives CASSVAGEQFF. This chain joins TRBV2 and TRBJ2-1, with 7 bases lining up with TRBD2. After removal of 4 bases from V and 9 bases from J, the junction contained 0 bases not matched to a gene. Germline CDR1 is SNHLY and CDR2 is FYNNEI. This CDR3 is built from 11 residues.

The gene calls are TRBV28 and TRBJ1-5; TRBD1 might be the D (6 bases). This CDR3 is 15 amino acids long. The V end was cut by 3 bases, the J end by 4 bases, with 13 bases between. Per the germline V gene, CDR1 is MDHEN and CDR2 is SYDVKM. CDR3 sequence: CASSFGNRVNQPQHF. DNA of the CDR3: TGTGCCAGCAGTTTTGGGAACAGGGTGAATCAGCCCCAGCATTTT.

This sequence joins TRBV27 and TRBJ2-6; unclear D gene. Germline loops: CDR1 MNHEY, CDR2 SMNVEV (reference sequence). The CDR3 runs 14 residues. The V and J ends lost 3 bases and 0 bases respectively, with 3 bases between them. CDR3 in amino acids: CASSFFSGANVLTF. The CDR3 nucleotides read TGTGCCAGCAGTTTCTTCTCTGGGGCCAACGTCCTGACTTTC.

J is TRBJ2-1 and V is TRBV7-2; possible D gene TRBD2, 5 bases. Germline V gene sequence: CDR1 SGHTA, CDR2 FQGNSA. The V end was cut by 2 bases, the J end by 6 bases, with 11 bases between. This CDR3 is 14 amino acids long. The CDR3 nucleotides are TGTGCCAGCAGCTTAATCCTAGCTACCAATGAGCAGTTCTTC. Translating gives CASSLILATNEQFF.

The chain recombines TRBV28 with TRBJ1-5; 9 nucleotides line up with TRBD1. This CDR3 is 16 amino acids long. CDR1 and CDR2 (germline): MDHEN, SYDVKM. The trim removed 5 bases at V and 7 bases at J, leaving 12 bases unmatched. The CDR3 DNA is TGTGCCAGCAGTCCCTCGGGGACAGGGTTTAGACAGCCCCAGCATTTT. This translates into CASSPSGTGFRQPQHF.

The chain joins TRBV5-6 to TRBJ2-3, with D possibly TRBD1 on 6 matching bases. The V and J ends lost 4 bases and 1 base respectively, with 13 bases between them. CDR1 and CDR2 (germline): SGHDT, YYEEEE. This CDR3 has 15 residues. CDR3 in amino acids: CASSQQGLGTDTQYF. The CDR3 region has the DNA TGTGCCAGCAGCCAACAGGGTCTGGGCACAGATACGCAGTATTTT.

The chain carries TRBV6-6 and TRBJ1-1; 8 nucleotides agree with TRBD1. The germline CDR1 and CDR2 sequences are MNHNY and SVGAGI (reference sequence). The CDR3 is 13 residues long. With V trimmed by 6 bases and J by 4 bases, 4 bases remained unmatched. CDR3 loop: CASSIDRGTEAFF. CDR3 in DNA: TGTGCCAGCAGCATCGACAGGGGCACTGAAGCTTTCTTT.

The chain uses TRBV19 and TRBJ2-2; 8 bases map to TRBD2. Losses at the gene ends were 4 bases for V and 3 bases for J; bases not matched to a gene: 7. The CDR3 totals 16 residues. Germline CDR1 and CDR2: LNHDA and SQIVND (reference sequence). CDR3 sequence (DNA): TGTGCCAGTAGTAAATCAGCGGGAGCACACACCGGGGAGCTGTTTTTT. Its translation is CASSKSAGAHTGELFF.

The V gene is TRBV5-5, the J gene TRBJ1-2; TRBD1 is a possible D gene (5 bases). Germline values: CDR1 SGHKS, CDR2 YYEKEE (reference sequence). V lost 4 bases and J 3 bases, leaving 10 bases between the germline ends. This CDR3 region has 13 residues. The CDR3 spells CASSHRDYYGYTF. The CDR3 DNA reads TGTGCCAGCAGCCACCGGGACTACTATGGCTACACCTTC.

The rearrangement joins TRBV7-2 to TRBJ1-3, with no clear D. The CDR3 covers 15 residues. Germline V CDR1 and CDR2: SGHTA, FQGNSA. V lost 1 base, J lost 1 base, and 8 bases lay in between. The CDR3 is CASSLGYASGNTIYF. The CDR3 DNA reads as TGTGCCAGCAGCTTAGGGTACGCATCTGGAAACACCATATATTTT. Full variable domain (outside the CDR3, taken from reference TRBV7-2 and TRBJ1-3): GAGVSQSPSNKVTEKGKDVELRCDPISGHTALYWYRQSLGQGLEFLIYFQGNSAPDKSGLPSDRFSAERTGGSVSTLTIQRTQQEDSAVYLCASSLGYASGNTIYFGEGSWLTVV.

This chain links TRBV28 with TRBJ1-2; a possible D gene is TRBD1 (6 bases). This CDR3 has 13 residues. V lost 2 bases, J lost 8 bases, and 12 bases lay in between. Germline V gene lookup returns CDR1 MDHEN and CDR2 SYDVKM. The CDR3 protein is CASSLQGTGGYTF. In DNA, the CDR3 is TGTGCCAGCAGTTTACAGGGGACGGGGGGCTACACCTTC.

This clone has just one count. V and J are TRBV7-2 and TRBJ1-5; TRBD1 agrees at 12 bases. Germline CDR1 reads SGHTA; CDR2 reads FQGNSA. This CDR3 spans 15 amino acids. V shed 4 bases and J 7 bases; nucleotides not matched to a gene: 5. DNA for the CDR3: TGTGCCAGCAGCTGGAAGGGACAGGGGGCGCAGCCCCAGCATTTT. It codes for CASSWKGQGAQPQHF.

The chain is built from TRBV11-2 and TRBJ2-5, with D possibly being TRBD2 (7 bases). The ends were cut back, 8 bases at V and 4 bases at J, with 23 bases in the middle. Germline values: CDR1 SGHAT, CDR2 FQNNGV. The length of the CDR3 is 16 residues. The CDR3 nucleotides are TGTGCCAGCCAGACGGTTAGGGGGAGGGCCTCAGAGACCCAGTACTTC. Protein sequence: CASQTVRGRASETQYF.

The chain employs TRBV27 and TRBJ1-4, with D maybe TRBD1 (5 bases). Deletions cut 0 bases from V and 7 bases from J, with 12 bases between. The CDR3 length is 15 residues. The germline gives CDR1 MNHEY, CDR2 SMNVEV (reference sequence). CDR3 in DNA: TGTGCCAGCAGTTTATCGCCGGGGGTGCTTGAAAAACTGTTTTTT. It specifies CASSLSPGVLEKLFF.

The genes are TRBV6-1 and TRBJ2-3, with 10 positions matching TRBD2. After removal of 2 bases from V and 2 bases from J, the junction contained 1 base not matched to a gene. Germline CDR1 MNHNS, CDR2 SASEGT. The CDR3 is 15 amino acids. CDR3 DNA: TGTGCCAGCAGTGAACTAGCGGGAGTCACAGATACGCAGTATTTT. This gives the protein CASSELAGVTDTQYF.